The 31 T cell receptor beta chains presented below share a single source sample, sequenced in a study of T cell responses to AZD1222 COVID-19 vaccine. Some clones are missing from TCRdb's copy, which holds only in-frame ones; the method was immunoSEQ multiplex PCR. This sample has some 100,000 clones, with around nine tenths found just once. This specimen consisted of peripheral blood, obtained on day 0 of AZD1222 vaccination. These receptors originate from an adult in good health.

In regard to this clone: The limits of the CDR3 on the DNA are not certain, so only TCRdb's listed CDR3 is given. The chain combines TRBV5-1 with TRBJ1-1. The V gene's germline CDR1 is SGHRS and CDR2 YFSETQ. The CDR3 has 13 residues if both end residues are counted. CDR3 region: CASSFGDGSEAFF.

The DNA for the CDR3 is TGTGCCAGCAGCTTGCAGCAGGGGCGGTATGGCTACACCTTC. Its translation is CASSLQQGRYGYTF. This sequence joins TRBV5-5 and TRBJ1-2; D perhaps matches TRBD1 (6 bases). V was shortened by 1 base and J by 5 bases, with 12 bases between the two germline ends. Germline V gene sequence: CDR1 SGHKS, CDR2 YYEKEE (reference sequence). The CDR3 extends over 14 amino acids.

V gene TRBV5-1 combines with J gene TRBJ2-7; TRBD2 matches at 11 bases. CDR1 is SGHRS and CDR2 is YFSETQ in the germline V gene. The CDR3 length is 14 residues. The ends lost 7 bases at V and 0 bases at J; junction bases unmatched: 3. CDR3 in DNA: TGCGCCAGCCACACTAGCGGGGGCTCCTACGAGCAGTACTTC. As protein: CASHTSGGSYEQYF.

The chain carries TRBV15 and TRBJ1-6; unclear D gene. The V end was cut by 0 bases, the J end by 7 bases, with 10 bases between. This CDR3 has 15 amino acids. Germline values: CDR1 LNHNV, CDR2 YYDKDF (reference sequence). The CDR3 is CATSRDRPGNSPLHF. CDR3 sequence (DNA): TGTGCCACCAGCAGAGATCGGCCTGGGAATTCACCCCTCCACTTT.

CDR3 sequence: CASSQTGFSYNEQFF. The CDR3 bases are TGTGCCAGCAGCCAGACAGGGTTCTCCTACAATGAGCAGTTCTTC. The chain joins TRBV6-5 to TRBJ2-1, with 7 bases fitting TRBD1. Unmatched junction bases numbered 5, after V lost 6 bases and J lost 0 bases. Germline CDR1 MNHEY, CDR2 SVGAGI. This CDR3 has 15 amino acids.

The J gene is TRBJ1-1, the V gene TRBV20-1; D is unresolved. V shed 3 bases and J shed 6 bases, with 11 bases lying between them. Germline V gene sequence: CDR1 DFQATT, CDR2 SNEGSKA (reference sequence). The CDR3 totals 12 residues. The CDR3 loop is CSASPRHSEAFF. DNA of the CDR3: TGCAGTGCTAGTCCTAGGCATTCTGAAGCTTTCTTT.

The V call is TRBV18, the J call TRBJ2-7; no reliable D call. V dropped 2 bases and J dropped 3 bases, with 5 bases sitting between them. Germline CDR1 and CDR2: KGHSH and LQKENI. The CDR3 is made up of 12 amino acids. The CDR3 here is CASSPASYEQYF. In DNA form, the CDR3 reads TGTGCCAGCTCACCAGCTAGCTACGAGCAGTACTTC.

This sequence joins TRBV6-5 and TRBJ1-1; tentatively, D is TRBD1 (6 bases). Germline V gene data show CDR1 as MNHEY and CDR2 as SVGAGI. V was clipped by 6 bases and J by 8 bases, with 16 bases between them. The CDR3 loop spans 13 amino acids. CDR3 sequence (DNA): TGTGCCAGCAGAGGAACAGGGCGCCAAGAAGCTTTCTTT. This sequence encodes CASRGTGRQEAFF.

The chain carries TRBV3-1 (or the pseudogene TRBV3-2) and TRBJ1-4; 10 bases map to TRBD1. This CDR3 contains 15 residues. Germline CDR1 is LGHDT and CDR2 is YNNKEL (reference sequence). V lost 5 bases to trimming and J lost 4 bases; unmatched junction nucleotides: 4. The CDR3 DNA follows: TGTGCCAGCAGCGCCGGACAGGGGGTTAATGAAAAACTGTTTTTT. This sequence encodes CASSAGQGVNEKLFF.

This rearrangement joins TRBV7-9 to TRBJ2-1; D gene uncertain. With 0 bases removed from V and 0 bases from J, the gap between germline ends came to 12 bases. CDR1 SEHNR and CDR2 FQNEAQ come from the germline V gene (reference sequence). This CDR3 has 17 amino acids. CDR3 protein: CASSLAWGTGSYNEQFF. As DNA, the CDR3 is TGTGCCAGCAGCTTAGCGTGGGGAACGGGCTCCTACAATGAGCAGTTCTTC.

The chain carries TRBV7-9 and TRBJ1-6; D perhaps matches TRBD1 (6 bases). The CDR3 consists of 16 residues. Germline CDR1 SEHNR, CDR2 FQNEAQ (reference sequence). V was trimmed by 5 bases and J by 6 bases, leaving 17 bases between them. This CDR3 reads CASSPSDRHPNSPLHF. CDR3 nucleotide sequence: TGTGCCAGCAGCCCCTCCGACAGGCACCCTAATTCACCCCTCCACTTT.

This chain links TRBV18 with TRBJ1-4, with D possibly TRBD1 on 6 matching bases. Trimming left V 2 bases short and J 7 bases short, with 14 bases between. The CDR3 is 15 amino acids. Germline V CDR1 and CDR2: KGHSH, LQKENI. Here the CDR3 reads CASSPVGQGLEKLFF. Here the CDR3 DNA reads TGTGCCAGCTCACCAGTCGGGCAGGGGCTTGAAAAACTGTTTTTT.

The V gene is TRBV9, the J gene TRBJ1-2; tentative D call: TRBD1 (5 bases). The germline V gene encodes CDR1 SGDLS and CDR2 YYNGEE. This CDR3 is 13 amino acids long. V lost 1 base to trimming and J lost 8 bases, with 12 bases between them. For the CDR3, the DNA is TGTGCCAGCAGCGTACACAGGTCTAAAGGCTACACCTTC. The encoded protein is CASSVHRSKGYTF.

The rearrangement links TRBV4-2 to TRBJ1-3, with 8 bases lining up with TRBD1. Germline CDR1 LGHNA, CDR2 YNFKEQ. With 0 bases clipped from V and 4 bases from J, the junction kept 11 bases outside the gene matches. The CDR3 contains 18 residues. As DNA, the CDR3 is TGTGCCAGCAGCCAAGATCGGGCAGGGGGCTCTGTAGGAAACACCATATATTTT. Protein sequence: CASSQDRAGGSVGNTIYF.

The chain combines TRBV5-1 with TRBJ2-7; D is possibly TRBD1 (6 bases). V was cut by 0 bases and J by 0 bases, with 10 bases left in between. CDR1 SGHRS and CDR2 YFSETQ come from the germline V gene. This CDR3 comprises 15 residues. This CDR3 reads CASSLGSRGSYEQYF. CDR3 DNA sequence: TGCGCCAGCAGCTTGGGTAGCAGGGGCTCCTACGAGCAGTACTTC.

This clone was seen a handful of times. V usage is TRBV3-1 (or the pseudogene TRBV3-2) and J usage is TRBJ1-4; TRBD1 matches 7 bases. The CDR3 is 14 residues long. V was clipped by 5 bases and J by 14 bases; unmatched bases: 14. Germline-derived CDR1 and CDR2 are LGHDT and YNNKEL (reference sequence). The CDR3 coding sequence is TGTGCCAGCAGCGCTACCTTGACAGGGATTAGGCTGTTTTTT. It encodes CASSATLTGIRLFF.

The chain uses TRBV6-4 and TRBJ1-1; the match to TRBD1 covers 8 bases. The CDR3 extends over 16 amino acids. Germline V gives CDR1 MRHNA, CDR2 SNTAGT. J gave up 5 bases and V 4 bases, and 12 bases lay outside the gene matches. The CDR3 coding sequence is TGTGCCAGCAGTGCCTCGGGAGACAGGGGAGGAACTGAAGCTTTCTTT. It codes for CASSASGDRGGTEAFF.

The CDR3 bases are TGTGCCAGTAGTTTGGGGGACAGGGGATTAGGTGGCTACACCTTC. It specifies CASSLGDRGLGGYTF. The V gene is TRBV19, the J gene TRBJ1-2; 10 bases agree with TRBD1. There are 15 residues in the CDR3. Per the germline V gene, CDR1 is LNHDA and CDR2 is SQIVND (reference sequence). Germline trimming cut 5 bases from V and 7 bases from J; bases unmatched to any gene: 10.

The V gene is TRBV11-2, the J gene TRBJ2-5; 11 bases are a match to TRBD2. CDR1 and CDR2 from the germline V gene are SGHAT and FQNNGV. CDR3 length equals 15 residues. Trimming took 3 bases from V and 4 from J; bases not matched to a gene: 4. The CDR3, as DNA: TGTGCCAGCAGCTTTAGCGGGGGGGCCGGAGAGACCCAGTACTTC. This sequence encodes CASSFSGGAGETQYF.

This sequence joins TRBV24-1 and TRBJ1-1, with TRBD1 as a possible D gene (5 bases). V dropped 3 bases and J dropped 1 base, with 8 bases sitting between them. The germline CDR1 and CDR2 sequences are KGHDR and SFDVKD. CDR3 size: 14 residues. CDR3 in DNA: TGTGCCACCAGTGATGCGGGGCCGAACACTGAAGCTTTCTTT. This gives the protein CATSDAGPNTEAFF.

In DNA form, the CDR3 reads TGTGCCAGCAGCGTAGGGTCAGATACGCAGTATTTT. This translates into CASSVGSDTQYF. The chain uses TRBV9 and TRBJ2-3; D is unresolved. The CDR3 loop spans 12 amino acids. With 0 bases removed from V and 4 bases from J, the gap between germline ends came to 3 bases. The germline V gene encodes CDR1 SGDLS and CDR2 YYNGEE.

CDR3 residues: CASSPRGLEPQHF. The CDR3 nucleotides read TGTGCCAGCAGCCCCAGGGGATTGGAGCCCCAGCATTTT. The chain carries TRBV7-9 and TRBJ1-5; D is possibly TRBD1 (6 bases). The CDR3 sequence is 13 residues long. Germline-derived CDR1 and CDR2 are SEHNR and FQNEAQ (reference sequence). Trimming shortened V by 5 bases and J by 8 bases, and 13 bases separated the two germline ends.

This clone has a count of ten or more. The chain has TRBV13 and TRBJ1-1; TRBD1 aligns across 9 bases. The CDR3 sequence is 13 residues long. Germline V gene sequence: CDR1 PRHDT, CDR2 FYEKMQ (reference sequence). Trimming cost V 3 bases and J 5 bases; bases outside gene matches: 1. CDR3 amino acids: CASSFGQGTEAFF. For the CDR3, the DNA is TGTGCCAGCAGCTTCGGACAGGGGACTGAAGCTTTCTTT.

This chain joins TRBV18 and TRBJ2-5; 8 bases are a match to TRBD2. The CDR3 is 13 residues long. The germline V gene has CDR1 KGHSH and CDR2 LQKENI. Trimming removed 6 bases from V and 3 bases from J; junction bases left unmatched: 3. CDR3 sequence (DNA): TGTGCCAGCTCCCCGGGACTAGAAGAGACCCAGTACTTC. Its protein product is CASSPGLEETQYF.

This rearrangement joins TRBV7-8 to TRBJ1-6; D is unresolved. The CDR3 runs 14 residues. Trimming removed 5 bases from V and 7 bases from J, with 12 bases in between. Germline assignment: CDR1 SGHVS and CDR2 FQNEAQ. DNA for the CDR3: TGTGCCAGCAGCCCCGTAGCGAGGAATTCACCCCTCCACTTT. Translated, it gives CASSPVARNSPLHF.

Only one count was recorded for this clone. This chain joins TRBV3-1 (or the pseudogene TRBV3-2) and TRBJ2-3, with D hard to call. The ends were cut back, 1 base at V and 4 bases at J, with 9 bases in the middle. Germline loops: CDR1 LGHDT, CDR2 YNNKEL (reference sequence). The CDR3 is made up of 14 amino acids. Here the CDR3 reads CASSQGFAADTQYF. For the CDR3, the DNA is TGTGCCAGCAGCCAAGGATTTGCTGCAGATACGCAGTATTTT.

The J gene is TRBJ1-1, the V gene TRBV19; the match to TRBD1 covers 7 bases. The CDR3 covers 14 residues. The germline CDR1 and CDR2 sequences are LNHDA and SQIVND (reference sequence). J was trimmed by 2 bases and V by 10 bases; bases with no gene match: 10. Written as DNA, the CDR3 is TGTGCCACCCGTCCGACAGGGTCAAACACTGAAGCTTTCTTT. The encoded protein is CATRPTGSNTEAFF. The variable domain in full, completed from reference TRBV19 and TRBJ1-1, reads DGGITQSPKYLFRKEGQNVTLSCEQNLNHDAMYWYRQDPGQGLRLIYYSQIVNDFQKGDIAEGYSVSREKKESFPLTVTSAQKNPTAFYLCATRPTGSNTEAFFGQGTRLTVV.

This chain links TRBV27 with TRBJ1-2; D gene uncertain. Trimming took off 8 bases at V and 4 bases at J, with 20 bases between the two ends. Germline lookup yields CDR1 MNHEY and CDR2 SMNVEV (reference sequence). The CDR3 is made up of 15 amino acids. The CDR3 protein is CASRYRTPSGYGYTF. In DNA, the CDR3 is TGTGCCAGCCGTTACCGGACCCCCTCCGGCTATGGCTACACCTTC.

The chain combines TRBV5-1 with TRBJ2-2; 8 nucleotides line up with TRBD1. Germline-derived CDR1 and CDR2 are SGHRS and YFSETQ. The V and J ends lost 4 bases and 4 bases, in that order; junction bases with no gene match: 6. CDR3 size: 15 residues. CDR3 in amino acids: CASSELGQGTGELFF. CDR3 coding DNA: TGCGCCAGCAGCGAACTAGGACAGGGCACCGGGGAGCTGTTTTTT.

The chain is built from TRBV3-1 (or the pseudogene TRBV3-2) and TRBJ1-2; D is possibly TRBD1 (6 bases). The CDR3 sequence is 15 residues long. V was pared by 1 base and J by 8 bases, with 17 bases between. Germline-derived CDR1 and CDR2 are LGHDT and YNNKEL (reference sequence). The CDR3 spells CASSQAITGLGGYTF. The CDR3, as DNA: TGTGCCAGCAGCCAAGCAATCACAGGGTTAGGAGGCTACACCTTC.

The chain joins TRBV7-9 to TRBJ1-5; the match to TRBD1 covers 7 bases. Germline V gene lookup returns CDR1 SEHNR and CDR2 FQNEAQ (reference sequence). The CDR3 extends over 15 amino acids. The ends lost 5 bases at V and 6 bases at J; junction bases unmatched: 10. The CDR3 coding sequence is TGTGCCAGCAGCGGTGAGACAGGGAGGTCTCAGCCCCAGCATTTT. It codes for CASSGETGRSQPQHF.